Listed below are T cell receptor beta chains from one sample, sequenced in a study of shared clonotypes between healthy human individuals. Clones were sequenced by immunoSEQ multiplex PCR, and TCRdb holds only the in-frame ones, with some missing. The sample has approximately 2.4 million clones, under 97% seen once. Sample: naive CD4+ T cells sorted from blood. These receptors all come from a man between 18 and 29 years old in good health. CDR3s include the opening cysteine and the closing phenylalanine or tryptophan. Clone size is shown for a subset of rows, as once, few, many or a class of expanded clone.

j_gene: TRBJ2-7
v_gene: TRBV7-2
abundance: -
CDR3aa: CASSQRQGGYEQYF

j_gene: TRBJ2-7
v_gene: TRBV5-1
abundance: -
CDR3aa: CASSLVEGLTYEQYF

j_gene: TRBJ2-1
v_gene: TRBV5-1
abundance: -
CDR3aa: CASSSGQVVIMGTFNEQFF

j_gene: TRBJ2-2
v_gene: TRBV19
abundance: -
CDR3aa: CASSMLGTVTTGELFF

j_gene: TRBJ2-3
v_gene: TRBV11-2
abundance: -
CDR3aa: CASRRRGTSGRAITDTQYF

j_gene: TRBJ1-6
v_gene: TRBV19
abundance: -
CDR3aa: CASSIAGENSPLHF

j_gene: TRBJ2-5
v_gene: TRBV11-2
abundance: -
CDR3aa: CASSLGVEETQYF

j_gene: TRBJ1-1
v_gene: TRBV11-2
abundance: once
CDR3aa: CASSLADNTEAFF

j_gene: TRBJ1-4
v_gene: TRBV7-9
abundance: -
CDR3aa: CASSPQGQGYEKLFF

j_gene: TRBJ1-1
v_gene: TRBV28
abundance: -
CDR3aa: CASSLGGPGSTEAFF

j_gene: TRBJ2-1
v_gene: TRBV6-5
abundance: -
CDR3aa: CASSYLLAGGGNEQFF

j_gene: TRBJ2-5
v_gene: TRBV2
abundance: -
CDR3aa: CASRYQETQYF

j_gene: TRBJ1-3
v_gene: TRBV7-9
abundance: -
CDR3aa: CASSLGQGSYTIYF

j_gene: TRBJ2-7
v_gene: TRBV9
abundance: -
CDR3aa: CASSRTPVDEQYF

j_gene: TRBJ2-7
v_gene: TRBV6-5
abundance: -
CDR3aa: CASSWSWEGSSYEQYF

j_gene: TRBJ1-1
v_gene: TRBV6-1
abundance: -
CDR3aa: CASSEQRTGEGGTEAFF

j_gene: TRBJ1-5
v_gene: TRBV5-1
abundance: few
CDR3aa: CASSLDGGNQPQHF

j_gene: TRBJ2-5
v_gene: TRBV6-6
abundance: -
CDR3aa: CATKIAETQYF

j_gene: TRBJ1-6
v_gene: TRBV28
abundance: -
CDR3aa: CASSLRGLNSPLHF

j_gene: TRBJ1-2
v_gene: TRBV7-9
abundance: -
CDR3aa: CASSLVQMDGYTF

j_gene: TRBJ1-2
v_gene: TRBV10-3
abundance: -
CDR3aa: CAITWGNYGYTF

j_gene: TRBJ2-7
v_gene: TRBV25-1
abundance: once
CDR3aa: CASSGASIPYEQYF

j_gene: TRBJ1-1
v_gene: TRBV19
abundance: -
CDR3aa: CASSRVAEAFF

j_gene: TRBJ2-7
v_gene: TRBV2
abundance: -
CDR3aa: CASTPSVNYEQYF

j_gene: TRBJ2-5
v_gene: TRBV9
abundance: -
CDR3aa: CASSVLAGEETQYF

j_gene: TRBJ2-6
v_gene: TRBV5-1
abundance: -
CDR3aa: CASSLVFTSGSGANVLTF

j_gene: TRBJ2-2
v_gene: TRBV6-6
abundance: -
CDR3aa: CASSPSGRGGNGELFF

j_gene: TRBJ2-5
v_gene: TRBV11-2
abundance: -
CDR3aa: CASSLMGERPWETQYF

j_gene: TRBJ2-2
v_gene: TRBV6-5
abundance: -
CDR3aa: CASSYDSGELFF

j_gene: TRBJ1-2
v_gene: TRBV5-4
abundance: -
CDR3aa: CASSLPGFGYTF

j_gene: TRBJ2-7
v_gene: TRBV30
abundance: -
CDR3aa: CAWSGTSGRIHEQYF

j_gene: TRBJ1-1
v_gene: TRBV7-9
abundance: -
CDR3aa: CASSFLGQGIPEAFF

j_gene: TRBJ1-2
v_gene: TRBV6-5
abundance: once
CDR3aa: CASRDRANYGYTF

j_gene: TRBJ2-2
v_gene: TRBV11-3
abundance: -
CDR3aa: CASSLESGRYTGELFF

j_gene: TRBJ2-3
v_gene: TRBV30
abundance: -
CDR3aa: CAWSVQGFRDTQYF